Reported below is one T cell receptor beta chain. The trim removed 3 bases at V and 2 bases at J, leaving 6 bases unmatched. In germline, CDR1 is MDHEN, CDR2 SYDVKM. CDR3 length: 15 residues. Per the original data handling: Amplifying reference gene primers gave estimates of nucleated cell counts. The repertoire was sequenced with immunoSEQ multiplex PCR; TCRdb's copy has only in-frame clones and lacks some. The D gene and trimming were derived from the DNA, and the V and J assignments and clone size from that table. The profile shows some 150,000 clones, 60% to 80% of them singletons. The record originates from a study of blood T cell repertoires in COVID-19. Background on the study: Some COVID-19 samples were acute and others convalescent; all came from the United States, Italy and Spain. In each case, the material was cDNA or gDNA derived from T cells, B-cell-depleted T cells, or PBMCs.

Source material: peripheral blood. This TCR came from a man aged 50-60 years with active or convalescent COVID-19. This chain links TRBV28 with TRBJ2-7; 8 bases are a match to TRBD1. The CDR3: CASSLMTGVTYEQYF. For the CDR3, the DNA is TGTGCCAGCAGTTTGATGACAGGGGTAACCTACGAGCAGTACTTC.